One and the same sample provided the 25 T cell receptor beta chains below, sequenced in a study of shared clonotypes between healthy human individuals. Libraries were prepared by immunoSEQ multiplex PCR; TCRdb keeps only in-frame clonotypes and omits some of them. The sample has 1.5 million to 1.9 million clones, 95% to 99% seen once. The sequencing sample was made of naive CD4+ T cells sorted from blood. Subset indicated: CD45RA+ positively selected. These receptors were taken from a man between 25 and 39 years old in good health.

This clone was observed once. This CDR3 is CSVELGFTEAFF. CDR3 DNA: TGCAGCGTTGAATTGGGGTTCACTGAAGCTTTCTTT. The chain uses TRBV29-1 and TRBJ1-1; D not resolved. Germline V gives CDR1 SQVTM, CDR2 ANQGSEA. This CDR3 is 12 amino acids long. Trimming took off 2 bases at V and 4 bases at J, with 8 bases between the two ends.

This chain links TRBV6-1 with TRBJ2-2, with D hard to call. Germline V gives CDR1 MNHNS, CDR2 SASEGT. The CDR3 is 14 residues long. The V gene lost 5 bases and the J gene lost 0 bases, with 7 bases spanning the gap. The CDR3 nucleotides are TGTGCCAGCAGTACCCACCCGAACACCGGGGAGCTGTTTTTT. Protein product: CASSTHPNTGELFF.

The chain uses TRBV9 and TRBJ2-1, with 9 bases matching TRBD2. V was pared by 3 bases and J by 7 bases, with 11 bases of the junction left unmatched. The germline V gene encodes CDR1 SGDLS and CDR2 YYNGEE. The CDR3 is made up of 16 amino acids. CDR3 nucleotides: TGTGCCAGCAGCGCCCAGAGCGGGAGGATGAGGAATGAGCAGTTCTTC. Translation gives CASSAQSGRMRNEQFF.

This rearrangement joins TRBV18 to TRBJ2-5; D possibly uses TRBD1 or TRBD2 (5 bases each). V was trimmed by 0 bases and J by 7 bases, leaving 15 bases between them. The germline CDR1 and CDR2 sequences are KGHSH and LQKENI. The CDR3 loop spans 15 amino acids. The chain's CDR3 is CASSPPSGTSGTQYF. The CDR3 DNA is TGTGCCAGCTCACCACCGTCCGGGACCTCAGGGACCCAGTACTTC. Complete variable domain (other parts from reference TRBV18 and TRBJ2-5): NAGVMQNPRHLVRRRGQEARLRCSPMKGHSHVYWYRQLPEEGLKFMVYLQKENIIDESGMPKERFSAEFPKEGPSILRIQQVVRGDSAAYFCASSPPSGTSGTQYFGPGTRLLVL.

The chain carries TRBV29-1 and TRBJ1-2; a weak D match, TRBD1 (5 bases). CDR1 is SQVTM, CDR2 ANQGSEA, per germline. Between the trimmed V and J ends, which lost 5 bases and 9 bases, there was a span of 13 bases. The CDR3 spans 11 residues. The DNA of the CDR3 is TGCAGCGTTATCAGGGAAGGGAGCTACACCTTC. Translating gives CSVIREGSYTF.

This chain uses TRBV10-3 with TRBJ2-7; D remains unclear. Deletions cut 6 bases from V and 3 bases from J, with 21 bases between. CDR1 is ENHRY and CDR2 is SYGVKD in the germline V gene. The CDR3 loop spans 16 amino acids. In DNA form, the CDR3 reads TGTGCCATCAGCGTGAGTTGGGCTATGGGCATCTACGAGCAGTACTTC. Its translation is CAISVSWAMGIYEQYF.

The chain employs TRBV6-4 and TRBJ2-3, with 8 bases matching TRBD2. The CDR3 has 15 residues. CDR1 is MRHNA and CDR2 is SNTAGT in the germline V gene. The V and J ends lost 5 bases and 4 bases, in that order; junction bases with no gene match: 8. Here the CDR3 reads CASSMSGRPADTQYF. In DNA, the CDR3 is TGTGCCAGCAGTATGAGCGGGAGACCCGCAGATACGCAGTATTTT.

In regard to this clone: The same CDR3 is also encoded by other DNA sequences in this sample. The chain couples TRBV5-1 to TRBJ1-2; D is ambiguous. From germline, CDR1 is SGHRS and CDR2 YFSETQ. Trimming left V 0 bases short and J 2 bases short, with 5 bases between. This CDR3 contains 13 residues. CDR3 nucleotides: TGCGCCAGCAGCTTGGCAGCCAACTATGGCTACACCTTC. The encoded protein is CASSLAANYGYTF.

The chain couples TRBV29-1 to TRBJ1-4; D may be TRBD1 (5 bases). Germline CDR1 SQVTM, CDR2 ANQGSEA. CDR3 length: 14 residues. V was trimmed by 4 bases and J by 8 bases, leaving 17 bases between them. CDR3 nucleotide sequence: TGCAGCGTTGCGTTGTTTCAGGGCGGGGAAAAACTGTTTTTT. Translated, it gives CSVALFQGGEKLFF. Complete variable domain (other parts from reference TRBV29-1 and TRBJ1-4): SAVISQKPSRDICQRGTSLTIQCQVDSQVTMMFWYRQQPGQSLTLIATANQGSEATYESGFVIDKFPISRPNLTFSTLTVSNMSPEDSSIYLCSVALFQGGEKLFFGSGTQLSVL.

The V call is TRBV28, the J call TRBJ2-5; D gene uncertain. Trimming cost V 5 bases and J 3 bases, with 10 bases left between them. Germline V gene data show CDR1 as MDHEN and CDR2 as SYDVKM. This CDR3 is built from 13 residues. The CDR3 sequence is CASSPSREETQYF. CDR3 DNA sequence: TGTGCCAGCAGTCCCTCCCGGGAAGAGACCCAGTACTTC.

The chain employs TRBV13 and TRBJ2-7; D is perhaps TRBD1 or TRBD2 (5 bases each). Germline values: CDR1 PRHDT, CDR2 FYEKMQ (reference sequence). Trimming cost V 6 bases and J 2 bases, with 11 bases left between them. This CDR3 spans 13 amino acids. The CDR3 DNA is TGTGCCAGCAGGTATGGGGGAACCTACGAGCAGTACTTC. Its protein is CASRYGGTYEQYF.

Here the CDR3 DNA reads TGTGCCAGCAGTTTATCCACTTCGGCAGGCCGCTACGAGCAGTACTTC. The encoded protein is CASSLSTSAGRYEQYF. This chain uses TRBV27 with TRBJ2-7, with D unresolved. The CDR3 contains 16 residues. Germline CDR1 MNHEY, CDR2 SMNVEV (reference sequence). Trimming removed 0 bases from V and 3 bases from J, with 15 bases in between.

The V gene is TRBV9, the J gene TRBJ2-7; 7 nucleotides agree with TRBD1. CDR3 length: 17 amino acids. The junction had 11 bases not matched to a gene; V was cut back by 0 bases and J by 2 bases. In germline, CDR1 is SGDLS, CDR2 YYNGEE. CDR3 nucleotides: TGTGCCAGCAGCGTAGGCGACTCAGGACAGGTACCCTACGAGCAGTACTTC. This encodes CASSVGDSGQVPYEQYF.

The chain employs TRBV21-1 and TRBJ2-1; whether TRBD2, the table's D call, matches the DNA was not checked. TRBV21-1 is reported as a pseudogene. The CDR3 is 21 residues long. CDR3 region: CASTYYGTSGRGGGTYNEQFF. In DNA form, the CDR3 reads TGTGCCAGCACCTACTACGGGACTAGCGGGAGAGGGGGTGGCACCTACAATGAGCAGTTCTTC.

The DNA of the CDR3 is TGCGCCAGCAGCTTAATCGTAAGAGTTCGGGGTCCGGACCTCTCCTACAATGAGCAGTTCTTC. It yields the protein CASSLIVRVRGPDLSYNEQFF. The chain has TRBV5-1 and TRBJ2-1, with a weak D call TRBD2 (5 bases). Trimming stripped 2 bases from V and 0 bases from J, with 27 bases between. The germline V gene has CDR1 SGHRS and CDR2 YFSETQ. The length of the CDR3 is 21 residues.

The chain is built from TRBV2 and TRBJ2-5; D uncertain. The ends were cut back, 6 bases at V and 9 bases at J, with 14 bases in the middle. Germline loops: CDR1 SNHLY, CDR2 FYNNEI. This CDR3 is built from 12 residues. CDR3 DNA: TGTGCCAGCAGCCCCTCCCTCAAGGCCCAGTACTTC. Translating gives CASSPSLKAQYF.

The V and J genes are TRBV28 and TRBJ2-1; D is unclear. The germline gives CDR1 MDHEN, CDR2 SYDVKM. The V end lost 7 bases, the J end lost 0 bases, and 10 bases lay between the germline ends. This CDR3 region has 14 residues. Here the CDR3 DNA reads TGTGCCAGCATTTCTGTCACCTCCTACAATGAGCAGTTCTTC. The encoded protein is CASISVTSYNEQFF.

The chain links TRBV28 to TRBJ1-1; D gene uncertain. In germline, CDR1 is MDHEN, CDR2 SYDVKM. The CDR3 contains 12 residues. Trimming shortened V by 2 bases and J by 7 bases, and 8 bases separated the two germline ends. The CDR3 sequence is CASSLHGREAFF. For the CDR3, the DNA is TGTGCCAGCAGTTTACATGGGCGTGAAGCTTTCTTT.

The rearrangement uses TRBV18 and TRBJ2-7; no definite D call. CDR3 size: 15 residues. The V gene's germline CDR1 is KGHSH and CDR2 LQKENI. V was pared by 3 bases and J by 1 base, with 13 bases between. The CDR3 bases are TGTGCCAGCTCACCTACAGCGACCCTATCCTACGAGCAGTACTTC. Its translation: CASSPTATLSYEQYF.

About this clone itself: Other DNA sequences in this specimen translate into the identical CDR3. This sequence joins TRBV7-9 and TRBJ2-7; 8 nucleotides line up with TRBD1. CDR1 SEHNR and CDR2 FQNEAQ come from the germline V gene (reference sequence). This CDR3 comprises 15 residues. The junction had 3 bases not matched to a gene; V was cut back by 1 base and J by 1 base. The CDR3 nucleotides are TGTGCCAGCAGCTTAGAGGGGACAGGTTCCTACGAGCAGTACTTC. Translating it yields CASSLEGTGSYEQYF.

This CDR3 reads CAWSGSRYNEQFF. For the CDR3, the DNA is TGTGCCTGGAGTGGCTCTAGGTACAATGAGCAGTTCTTC. The chain employs TRBV30 and TRBJ2-1; D call uncertain. The CDR3 has 13 amino acids. CDR1 is GTSNPN, CDR2 SVGIG, per germline (reference sequence). Trimming pared 1 base from V and 4 bases from J, leaving 8 bases between. The full variable domain, in which reference TRBV30 and TRBJ2-1 provide the parts outside the CDR3, is SQTIHQWPATLVQPVGSPLSLECTVEGTSNPNLYWYRQAAGRGLQLLFYSVGIGQISSEVPQNLSASRPQDRQFILSSKKLLLSDSGFYLCAWSGSRYNEQFFGPGTRLTVL.

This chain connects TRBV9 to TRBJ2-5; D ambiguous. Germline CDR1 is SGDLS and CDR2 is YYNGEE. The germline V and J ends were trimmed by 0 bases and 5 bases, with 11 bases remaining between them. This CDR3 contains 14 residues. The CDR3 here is CASSVVTGRETQYF. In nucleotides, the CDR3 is TGTGCCAGCAGCGTAGTCACTGGGCGGGAGACCCAGTACTTC.

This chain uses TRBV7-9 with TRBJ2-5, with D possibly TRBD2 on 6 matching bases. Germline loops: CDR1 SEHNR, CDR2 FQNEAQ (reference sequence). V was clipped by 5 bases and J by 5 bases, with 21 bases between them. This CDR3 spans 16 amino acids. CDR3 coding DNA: TGTGCCAGCAGCCCGGGCCGTGGGGGGACCTGGGAGACCCAGTACTTC. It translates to CASSPGRGGTWETQYF.

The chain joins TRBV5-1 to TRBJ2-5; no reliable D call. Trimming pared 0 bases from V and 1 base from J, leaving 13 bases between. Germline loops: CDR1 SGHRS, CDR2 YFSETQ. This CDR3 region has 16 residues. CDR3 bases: TGCGCCAGCAGCTTGGGAGGCCCCCCGGGCCAAGAGACCCAGTACTTC. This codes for CASSLGGPPGQETQYF.

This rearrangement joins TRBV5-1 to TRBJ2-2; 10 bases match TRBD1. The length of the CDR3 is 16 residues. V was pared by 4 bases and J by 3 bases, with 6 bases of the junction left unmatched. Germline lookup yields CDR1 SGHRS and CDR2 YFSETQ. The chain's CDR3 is CASSLGTGVDTGELFF. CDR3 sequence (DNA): TGCGCCAGCAGCCTAGGGACAGGGGTTGACACCGGGGAGCTGTTTTTT.